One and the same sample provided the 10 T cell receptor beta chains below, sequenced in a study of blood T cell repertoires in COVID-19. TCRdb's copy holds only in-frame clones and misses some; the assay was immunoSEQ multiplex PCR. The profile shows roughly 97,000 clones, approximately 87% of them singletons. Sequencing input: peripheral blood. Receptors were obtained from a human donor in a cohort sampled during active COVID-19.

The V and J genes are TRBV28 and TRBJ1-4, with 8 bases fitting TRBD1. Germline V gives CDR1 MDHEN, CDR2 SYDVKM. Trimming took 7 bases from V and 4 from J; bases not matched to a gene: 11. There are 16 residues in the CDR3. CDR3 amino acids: CASTTFPGQDNEKLFF. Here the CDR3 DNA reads TGTGCCAGCACCACATTCCCGGGACAGGATAATGAAAAACTGTTTTTT.

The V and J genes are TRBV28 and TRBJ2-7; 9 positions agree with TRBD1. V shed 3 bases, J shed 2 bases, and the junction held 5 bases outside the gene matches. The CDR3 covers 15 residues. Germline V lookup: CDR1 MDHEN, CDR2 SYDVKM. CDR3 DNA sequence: TGTGCCAGCAGTTTGGGGACAGGGACCACCTACGAGCAGTACTTC. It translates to CASSLGTGTTYEQYF.

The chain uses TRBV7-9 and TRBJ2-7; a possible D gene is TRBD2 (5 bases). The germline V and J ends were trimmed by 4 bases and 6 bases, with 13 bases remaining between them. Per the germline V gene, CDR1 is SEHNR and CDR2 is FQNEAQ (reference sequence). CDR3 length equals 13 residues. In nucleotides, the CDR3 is TGTGCCAGCAGCTCACTTCCGGGGTCCGAGCAGTACTTC. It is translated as CASSSLPGSEQYF.

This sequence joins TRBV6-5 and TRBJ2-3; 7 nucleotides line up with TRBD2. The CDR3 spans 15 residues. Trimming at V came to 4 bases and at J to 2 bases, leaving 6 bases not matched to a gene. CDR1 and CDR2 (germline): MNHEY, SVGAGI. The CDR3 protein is CASSSSAGNTDTQYF. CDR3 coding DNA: TGTGCCAGCAGTTCCTCAGCGGGAAACACAGATACGCAGTATTTT.

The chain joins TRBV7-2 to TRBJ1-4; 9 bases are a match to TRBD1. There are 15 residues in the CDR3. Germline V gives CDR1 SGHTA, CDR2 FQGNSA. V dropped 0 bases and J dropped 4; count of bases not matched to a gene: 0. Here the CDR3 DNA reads TGTGCCAGCAGCTTAGCGGGACAGGGTAATGAAAAACTGTTTTTT. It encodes CASSLAGQGNEKLFF.

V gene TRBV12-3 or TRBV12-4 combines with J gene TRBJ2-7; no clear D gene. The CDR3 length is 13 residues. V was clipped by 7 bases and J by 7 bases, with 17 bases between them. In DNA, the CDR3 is TGTGCCAGCACCCTAATACGAGGTGGGGAGCAGTACTTC. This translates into CASTLIRGGEQYF.

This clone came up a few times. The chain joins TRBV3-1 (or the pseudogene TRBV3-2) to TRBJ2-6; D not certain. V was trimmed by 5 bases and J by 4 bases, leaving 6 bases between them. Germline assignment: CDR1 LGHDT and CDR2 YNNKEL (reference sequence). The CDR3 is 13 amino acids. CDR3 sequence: CASSILGANVLTF. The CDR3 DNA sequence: TGTGCCAGCAGCATTCTGGGGGCCAACGTCCTGACTTTC.

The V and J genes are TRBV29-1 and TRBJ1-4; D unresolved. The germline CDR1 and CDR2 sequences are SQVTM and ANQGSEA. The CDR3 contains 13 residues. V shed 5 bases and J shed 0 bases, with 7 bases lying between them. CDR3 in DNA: TGCAGCGTTCTGAGTCCAACTAATGAAAAACTGTTTTTT. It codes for CSVLSPTNEKLFF. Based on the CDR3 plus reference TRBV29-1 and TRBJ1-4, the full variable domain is SAVISQKPSRDICQRGTSLTIQCQVDSQVTMMFWYRQQPGQSLTLIATANQGSEATYESGFVIDKFPISRPNLTFSTLTVSNMSPEDSSIYLCSVLSPTNEKLFFGSGTQLSVL.

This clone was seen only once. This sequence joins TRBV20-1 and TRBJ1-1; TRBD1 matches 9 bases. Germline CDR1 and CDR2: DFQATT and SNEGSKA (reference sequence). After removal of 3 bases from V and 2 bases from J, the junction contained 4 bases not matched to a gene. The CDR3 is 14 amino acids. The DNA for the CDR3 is TGCAGTGCTAGTGACAGGGGGGTAAACACTGAAGCTTTCTTT. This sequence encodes CSASDRGVNTEAFF.

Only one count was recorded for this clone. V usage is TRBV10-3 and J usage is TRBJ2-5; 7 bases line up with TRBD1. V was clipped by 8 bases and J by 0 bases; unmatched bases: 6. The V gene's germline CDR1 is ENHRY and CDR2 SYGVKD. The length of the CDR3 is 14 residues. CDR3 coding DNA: TGTGCCATCCATCCCACAGGGGACCAAGAGACCCAGTACTTC. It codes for CAIHPTGDQETQYF.